The clone carrying this T cell receptor beta chain was detected only once. The antigen is not known. The sample is drawn from a study of T cell responses to AZD1222 COVID-19 vaccine. Libraries were prepared by immunoSEQ multiplex PCR; TCRdb keeps only in-frame clonotypes and omits some of them. In the table there are 120,000 to 150,000 clones, around 93% of which are singletons. Overall study findings and caveats: Donor demographics were predominantly white British with a female majority; clonal diversity may be underestimated. At 160-218 and 743-854, vaccine-associated CD4 TCRs were dominant, and they spanned spike. Repertoires were sampled only after the peak T cell response. Baseline antibody screening turned up just a handful of seropositive AZD1222 recipients.

Sequenced material: peripheral blood, taken on day 0 of AZD1222 vaccination. The TCR was taken from an adult in good health.

The CDR3 spells CASGTYEQYF. The CDR3 region has the DNA TGTGCCAGTGGCACATACGAGCAGTACTTC. The gene calls are TRBV19 and TRBJ2-7; D is unclear. Germline V gene sequence: CDR1 LNHDA, CDR2 SQIVND (reference sequence). Trimming left V 8 bases short and J 4 bases short, with 6 bases between. The CDR3 has 10 amino acids.